This T cell receptor (beta chain) was identified in a study of T cell repertoires in cytomegalovirus infection. Overall study: The public TCR beta signatures pointed to both CMV infection and matching HLA type. Study-level findings and limits: Cumulative frequency of public TCR beta families picked out carriers of CMV plus the relevant HLA. Clonotypes of TCR beta that were HLA-C-restricted and CMV-specific dominated the ex vivo response.

MiXCR, run by TCRdb on the reads, gives a single entry per CDR3 protein. Of approximately 400,000 distinct CDR3 sequences listed, about a third are singletons. The V end lost 5 bases, the J end lost 7 bases, and 21 bases lay between the germline ends. CDR3 length: 16 amino acids. Germline V gives CDR1 SEHNR, CDR2 FQNEAQ (reference sequence). There are a few counts of this clonotype. Antigen specificity is unknown. This TCR was recovered from a human donor in good health (CMV status not recorded). Some clones in this sample may be carry-over from other donors' samples. The sequenced material came from PBMCs. The rearrangement links TRBV7-9 to TRBJ2-1, with D perhaps TRBD1 (6 bases). The CDR3 sequence is CASSLRVGATMNEQFF. The CDR3 DNA reads TGTGCCAGCAGCCTACGTGTGGGGGCGACTATGAATGAGCAGTTCTTC.